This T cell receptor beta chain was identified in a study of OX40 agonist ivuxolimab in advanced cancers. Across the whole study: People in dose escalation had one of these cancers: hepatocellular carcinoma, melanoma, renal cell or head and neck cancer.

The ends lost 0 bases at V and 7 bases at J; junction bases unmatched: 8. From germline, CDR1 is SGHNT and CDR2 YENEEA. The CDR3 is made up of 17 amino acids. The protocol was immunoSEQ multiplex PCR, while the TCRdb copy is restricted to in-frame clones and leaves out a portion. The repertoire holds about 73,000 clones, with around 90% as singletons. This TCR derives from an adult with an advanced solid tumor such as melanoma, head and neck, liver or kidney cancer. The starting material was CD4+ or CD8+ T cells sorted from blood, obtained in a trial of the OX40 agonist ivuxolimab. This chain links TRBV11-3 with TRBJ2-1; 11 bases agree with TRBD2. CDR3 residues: CASSLDGGLAGGNEQFF. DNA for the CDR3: TGTGCCAGCAGCTTAGATGGTGGCCTAGCGGGAGGAAATGAGCAGTTCTTC.